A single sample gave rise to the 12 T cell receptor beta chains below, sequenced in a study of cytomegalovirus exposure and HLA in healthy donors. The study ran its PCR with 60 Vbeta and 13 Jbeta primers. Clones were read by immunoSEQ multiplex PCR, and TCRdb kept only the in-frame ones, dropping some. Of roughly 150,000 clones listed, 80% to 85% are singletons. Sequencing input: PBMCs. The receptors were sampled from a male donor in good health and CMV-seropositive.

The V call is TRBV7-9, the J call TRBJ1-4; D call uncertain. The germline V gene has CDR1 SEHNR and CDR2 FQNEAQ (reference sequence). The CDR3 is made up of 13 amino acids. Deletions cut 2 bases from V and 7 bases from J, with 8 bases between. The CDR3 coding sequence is TGTGCCAGCAGCTTAAGACATTCTGAAAAACTGTTTTTT. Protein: CASSLRHSEKLFF.

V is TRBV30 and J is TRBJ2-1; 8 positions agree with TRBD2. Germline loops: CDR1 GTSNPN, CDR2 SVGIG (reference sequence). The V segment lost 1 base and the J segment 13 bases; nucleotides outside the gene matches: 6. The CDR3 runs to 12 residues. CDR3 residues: CAWSGSGSSQFF. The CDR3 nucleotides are TGTGCCTGGAGTGGCAGCGGGAGCTCTCAGTTCTTC.

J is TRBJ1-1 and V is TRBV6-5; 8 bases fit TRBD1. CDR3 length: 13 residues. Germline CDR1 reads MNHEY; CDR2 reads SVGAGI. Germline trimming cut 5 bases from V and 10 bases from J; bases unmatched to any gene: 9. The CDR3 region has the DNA TGTGCCAGCAGTCGCAACGGACAGGGTGTAGCTTTCTTT. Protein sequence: CASSRNGQGVAFF.

CDR3 residues: CASSRTSGGAYEQYF. CDR3 DNA: TGTGCCAGCAGCCGCACTAGCGGGGGGGCCTACGAGCAGTACTTC. The V call is TRBV27, the J call TRBJ2-7, with 13 bases fitting TRBD2. The CDR3 extends over 15 amino acids. After removal of 6 bases from V and 2 bases from J, the junction contained 4 bases not matched to a gene. CDR1 MNHEY and CDR2 SMNVEV come from the germline V gene (reference sequence).

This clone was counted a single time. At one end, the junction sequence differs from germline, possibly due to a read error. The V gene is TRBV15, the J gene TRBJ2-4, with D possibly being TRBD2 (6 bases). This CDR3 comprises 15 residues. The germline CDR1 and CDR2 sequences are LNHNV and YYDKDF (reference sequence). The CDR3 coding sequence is TGTGCCACCAGCAGCCCGGGACTGGGCAAAAACAGTCAGTACTTC. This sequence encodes CATSSPGLGKNSQYF.

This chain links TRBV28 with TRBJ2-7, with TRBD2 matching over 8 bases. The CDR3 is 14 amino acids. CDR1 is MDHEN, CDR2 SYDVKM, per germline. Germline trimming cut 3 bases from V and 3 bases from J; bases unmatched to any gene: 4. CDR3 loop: CASSLNSGNYEQYF. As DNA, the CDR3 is TGTGCCAGCAGTTTGAATAGCGGGAACTACGAGCAGTACTTC.

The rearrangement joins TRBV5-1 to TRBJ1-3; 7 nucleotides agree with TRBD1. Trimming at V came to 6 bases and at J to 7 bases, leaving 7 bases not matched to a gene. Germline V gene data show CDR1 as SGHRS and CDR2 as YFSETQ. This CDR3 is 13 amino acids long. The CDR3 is CASIEGAVNTIYF. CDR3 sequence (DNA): TGCGCCAGCATTGAGGGGGCGGTGAACACCATATATTTT.

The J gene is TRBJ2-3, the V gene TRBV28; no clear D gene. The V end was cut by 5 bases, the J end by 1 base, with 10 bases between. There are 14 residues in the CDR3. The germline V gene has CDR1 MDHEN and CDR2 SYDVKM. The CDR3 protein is CASSAVLGTDTQYF. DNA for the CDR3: TGTGCCAGCAGTGCCGTCTTAGGCACAGATACGCAGTATTTT.

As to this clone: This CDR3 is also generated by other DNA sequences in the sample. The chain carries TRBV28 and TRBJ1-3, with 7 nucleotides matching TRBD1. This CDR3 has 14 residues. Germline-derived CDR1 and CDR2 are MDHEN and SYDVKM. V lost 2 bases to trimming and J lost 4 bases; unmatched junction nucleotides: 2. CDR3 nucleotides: TGTGCCAGCAGTTTAGACAGGGCCGGAAACACCATATATTTT. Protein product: CASSLDRAGNTIYF. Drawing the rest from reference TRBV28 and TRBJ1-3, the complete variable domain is DVKVTQSSRYLVKRTGEKVFLECVQDMDHENMFWYRQDPGLGLRLIYFSYDVKMKEKGDIPEGYSVSREKKERFSLILESASTNQTSMYLCASSLDRAGNTIYFGEGSWLTVV.

CDR3 sequence: CASSIQGEGNTEAFF. CDR3 nucleotide sequence: TGTGCCAGTAGTATACAAGGAGAAGGGAACACTGAAGCTTTCTTT. V usage is TRBV19 and J usage is TRBJ1-1; D gene uncertain. The CDR3 is made up of 15 amino acids. Germline loops: CDR1 LNHDA, CDR2 SQIVND (reference sequence). Trimming removed 2 bases from V and 1 base from J, with 11 bases in between.

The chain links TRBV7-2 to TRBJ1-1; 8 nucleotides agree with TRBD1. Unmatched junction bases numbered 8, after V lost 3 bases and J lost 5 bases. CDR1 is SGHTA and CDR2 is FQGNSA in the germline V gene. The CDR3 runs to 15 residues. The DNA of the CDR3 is TGTGCCAGCAGCTTGGGCAGGGGGCGCGGAACTGAAGCTTTCTTT. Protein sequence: CASSLGRGRGTEAFF.

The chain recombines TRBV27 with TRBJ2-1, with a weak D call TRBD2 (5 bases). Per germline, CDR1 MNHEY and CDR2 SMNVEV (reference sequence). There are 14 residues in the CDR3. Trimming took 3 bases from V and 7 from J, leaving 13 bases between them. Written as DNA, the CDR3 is TGTGCCAGCAGTTTCCGACTAACGAATAATGAGCAGTTCTTC. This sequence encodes CASSFRLTNNEQFF.